Each of the 21 T cell receptor beta chains below was sequenced from the same sample in a study of breast tumors, draining lymph nodes, adjacent tissues. Each CDR3 protein gets one entry after TCRdb re-called the multiplex PCR reads with MiXCR. The sample yields 200,000 or so distinct CDR3 sequences, over 25% seen once. The lymph nodes were axillary draining lymph nodes from breast cancer patients. The sequencing input was axillary lymph node tissue. All receptors come from a female donor with breast cancer. Some clones in this sample may be carry-over from other donors' samples.

The gene calls are TRBV6-1 and TRBJ2-3; the D call may be TRBD1 or TRBD2 (6 bases each). Germline values: CDR1 MNHNS, CDR2 SASEGT. The CDR3 runs 14 residues. V was trimmed by 6 bases and J by 6 bases, leaving 16 bases between them. Here the CDR3 reads CASRAGRGGDTQYF. The CDR3 nucleotides are TGTGCCAGCAGGGCGGGGAGAGGGGGGGATACGCAGTATTTT.

As to this clonotype: Possible read error: a much larger clone is one base away. The chain links TRBV18 to TRBJ2-5; no clear D gene. Germline-derived CDR1 and CDR2 are KGHSH and LQKENI. The CDR3 runs 12 residues. Here the CDR3 DNA reads TGTGCCAGCTCAACAACCGAAGAGGCCCAGTACTTC. Amino acid sequence: CASSTTEEAQYF.

Worth noting for this clonotype: With a much larger clone just one base away, this may be a read error. The CDR3: CASSIEASREQVF. As DNA, the CDR3 is TGTGCCAGTAGTATAGAGGCCTCACGGGAGCAGGTCTTC. The chain has TRBV19 and TRBJ2-1; a possible D gene is TRBD2 (6 bases). CDR1 LNHDA and CDR2 SQIVND come from the germline V gene (reference sequence). This CDR3 contains 13 residues.

The chain employs TRBV7-9 and TRBJ1-1, with unresolved D. V lost 5 bases to trimming and J lost 5 bases, with 9 bases between them. This CDR3 is built from 12 residues. Per the germline V gene, CDR1 is SEHNR and CDR2 is FQNEAQ (reference sequence). The DNA of the CDR3 is TGTGCCAGCAGCCCGGAACAGACTGAAGCTTTCTTT. This encodes CASSPEQTEAFF.

At least ten counts were recorded for this clonotype. This chain uses TRBV20-1 with TRBJ2-7; 10 bases agree with TRBD1. The ends lost 6 bases at V and 1 base at J; junction bases unmatched: 6. The V gene's germline CDR1 is DFQATT and CDR2 SNEGSKA (reference sequence). The CDR3 has 14 residues. For the CDR3, the DNA is TGCAGTGCCCCGGGACAGGGGCCTTCCTACGAGCAGTACTTC. This translates into CSAPGQGPSYEQYF.

The chain links TRBV19 to TRBJ2-7; 10 bases align to TRBD2. The CDR3 totals 14 residues. Germline lookup yields CDR1 LNHDA and CDR2 SQIVND (reference sequence). The V segment lost 1 base and the J segment 6 bases; nucleotides outside the gene matches: 3. For the CDR3, the DNA is TGTGCCAGTAGTATAGGAACTAGCGGGGTCGAGCAGTACTTC. Its translation is CASSIGTSGVEQYF.

The gene calls are TRBV29-1 and TRBJ2-7; tentatively, D is TRBD1 or TRBD2 (6 bases each). Trimming took off 6 bases at V and 3 bases at J, with 24 bases between the two ends. The CDR3 has 16 residues. Germline V CDR1 and CDR2: SQVTM, ANQGSEA. The CDR3 sequence: CSVTGGQDGSGYEQYF. DNA of the CDR3: TGCAGCGTGACCGGGGGCCAGGACGGATCCGGCTACGAGCAGTACTTC.

This clonotype was recorded at least ten times. The chain recombines TRBV5-5 with TRBJ2-3; perhaps TRBD1 as D (6 bases). This CDR3 region has 14 residues. The V and J ends lost 4 bases and 0 bases respectively, with 9 bases between them. Germline V CDR1 and CDR2: SGHKS, YYEKEE (reference sequence). The CDR3 protein is CASSQDSSTDTQYF. In DNA, the CDR3 is TGTGCCAGCAGCCAGGACAGTAGCACAGATACGCAGTATTTT.

The sample holds a few counts of this clonotype. This may come from a read error, since a much larger clone is one base off. The chain combines TRBV9 with TRBJ2-5; 7 nucleotides line up with TRBD1. Germline V CDR1 and CDR2: SGDLS, YYNGEE. The CDR3 consists of 15 residues. This CDR3 reads CASSKGVQGWETPYF. For the CDR3, the DNA is TGTGCCAGCAGCAAGGGGGTACAGGGGTGGGAGACCCCGTACTTC.

This clonotype came up many times. The chain joins TRBV19 to TRBJ2-7, with D uncertain. Trimming removed 5 bases from V and 5 bases from J, with 13 bases in between. The germline gives CDR1 LNHDA, CDR2 SQIVND (reference sequence). This CDR3 comprises 13 residues. CDR3 sequence (DNA): TGTGCCAGTAGTCCCCGGACGTCACACGAGCAGTACTTC. Translating gives CASSPRTSHEQYF.

In its sample, this clonotype was seen many times. With a much larger clone just one base away, this may be a read error. V is TRBV20-1 and J is TRBJ2-6; D is perhaps TRBD2 (5 bases). The CDR3 runs to 15 residues. Between the trimmed V and J ends, which lost 0 bases and 2 bases, there was a span of 8 bases. Germline loops: CDR1 DFQATT, CDR2 SNEGSKA (reference sequence). The CDR3 loop reads CSARDRGTGANVLTF. The CDR3 nucleotides are TGCAGTGCTAGAGACCGGGGTACTGGGGCCAACGTCCTGACTTTC.

This clonotype was recorded at least ten times. This chain connects TRBV6-2 or TRBV6-3 to TRBJ2-5; tentatively, D is TRBD1 (6 bases). In germline, CDR1 is MNHEY, CDR2 SVGEGT. Trimming removed 5 bases from V and 5 bases from J, with 15 bases in between. CDR3 length: 14 residues. In DNA, the CDR3 is TGTGCCAGCAGTCATCGGACAGCCCGGGAGACCCAGTACTTC. It specifies CASSHRTARETQYF.

This chain uses TRBV19 with TRBJ1-5; D ambiguous. The germline V gene has CDR1 LNHDA and CDR2 SQIVND (reference sequence). Trimming stripped 7 bases from V and 0 bases from J, with 7 bases between. This CDR3 comprises 13 residues. CDR3 loop: CASTRNSNQPQHF. CDR3 DNA: TGTGCCAGTACGCGCAATAGCAATCAGCCCCAGCATTTT.

This clonotype appeared a few times. This chain links TRBV6-1 with TRBJ2-3, with unresolved D. Trimming left V 1 base short and J 0 bases short, with 11 bases between. Per the germline V gene, CDR1 is MNHNS and CDR2 is SASEGT. The CDR3 has 16 residues. CDR3 DNA: TGTGCCAGCAGTGAAGTATTGGTAATTAGCACAGATACGCAGTATTTT. It codes for CASSEVLVISTDTQYF.

At least ten counts were recorded for this clonotype. The V gene is TRBV12-3 or TRBV12-4, the J gene TRBJ2-7, with D tentatively TRBD2 (6 bases). This CDR3 has 15 residues. The V end was cut by 1 base, the J end by 3 bases, with 13 bases between. This chain's CDR3 is CASSLGFSGYYEQYF. CDR3 bases: TGTGCCAGCAGTTTAGGCTTTAGCGGCTACTACGAGCAGTACTTC.

This clonotype was observed at least ten times. V and J are TRBV3-1 and TRBJ2-2; D gene ambiguous. Germline V gene sequence: CDR1 LGHDT, CDR2 YNNKEL (reference sequence). The CDR3 sequence is 14 residues long. V was trimmed by 4 bases and J by 7 bases, leaving 13 bases between them. The CDR3 nucleotides read TGTGCCAGCAGCCCAAGACTTGGTATCGGGGAGCTGTTTTTT. Translated: CASSPRLGIGELFF. The whole variable domain, filled in from reference TRBV3-1 and TRBJ2-2, reads DTAVSQTPKYLVTQMGNDKSIKCEQNLGHDTMYWYKQDSKKFLKIMFSYNNKELIINETVPNRFSPKSPDKAHLNLHINSLELGDSAVYFCASSPRLGIGELFFGEGSRLTVL.

J is TRBJ1-5 and V is TRBV2, with a tentative D call TRBD1 (5 bases). Looked up from germline, CDR1 is SNHLY and CDR2 is FYNNEI. V lost 4 bases and J 11 bases, leaving 15 bases between the germline ends. This CDR3 has 13 residues. CDR3 region: CASSVPDTSSQHF. CDR3 sequence (DNA): TGTGCCAGCAGTGTACCGGACACTTCATCCCAGCATTTT.

This clonotype was found a few times. Just one base apart from a much larger clone, this may be a read error. The chain couples TRBV7-2 to TRBJ2-1, with D unclear. There are 15 residues in the CDR3. Germline CDR1 and CDR2: SGHTA and FQGNSA. The CDR3 region is CASSFIQRPSHEQLF. The CDR3 DNA sequence: TGTGCCAGCAGCTTTATCCAGCGTCCCTCCCATGAGCAGCTCTTC.

Worth noting for this clonotype: The junction departs from germline at one end; a sequencing error may be responsible. The V call is TRBV7-2, the J call TRBJ1-1; a weak D match, TRBD1 (5 bases). Germline V gene data show CDR1 as SGHTA and CDR2 as FQGNSA. This CDR3 has 14 amino acids. CDR3 nucleotides: TGTGCCAGCAGCTTACAATCAGGGAACAATGAAGCTTTCTTT. It yields the protein CASSLQSGNNEAFF.

This clonotype was counted at least ten times. The chain joins TRBV7-2 to TRBJ2-1, with 10 positions matching TRBD2. Germline V CDR1 and CDR2: SGHTA, FQGNSA. The CDR3 is 16 amino acids. V was pared by 3 bases and J by 7 bases, with 9 bases of the junction left unmatched. For the CDR3, the DNA is TGTGCCAGCAGCTTGGTGGCAGCGGGAGGGCCGAATGAGCAGTTCTTC. As protein: CASSLVAAGGPNEQFF.

Ten or more counts support this clonotype. A much larger clone differs from this one at a single base, so this may be a read error. The chain employs TRBV20-1 and TRBJ2-5; D gene uncertain. CDR1 DFQATT and CDR2 SNEGSKA come from the germline V gene (reference sequence). The CDR3 covers 12 residues. The CDR3 DNA follows: TGCAGTGCTAGTCTAGGAAGAGAGACCCCGTACTTC. Protein: CSASLGRETPYF.